The sequence of this TCR beta chain was determined in a study of PD-L1 blockade in urothelial cancer. The overall study: Analyses were performed on blood at 3 weeks after treatment start (the second dose) and at 6 weeks.

The time point was: pretreatment peripheral blood. TCRdb's table, derived via immunoSEQ multiplex PCR, lists solely in-frame clones and lacks some. The sample records tens of thousands of clones, about 83% being singletons. V dropped 2 bases and J dropped 4 bases, with 9 bases sitting between them. The CDR3 loop spans 14 amino acids. Looked up from germline, CDR1 is MNHEY and CDR2 is SVGAGI. The chain employs TRBV6-5 and TRBJ2-1, with D possibly TRBD2 on 5 matching bases. This TCR derives from a woman aged 70-85 years with urothelial cancer. The sample in question was PBMCs, obtained around atezolizumab (anti-PD-L1) treatment. The CDR3 reads CASSYRTGYNEQFF. CDR3 coding DNA: TGTGCCAGCAGTTACCGGACGGGGTACAATGAGCAGTTCTTC.